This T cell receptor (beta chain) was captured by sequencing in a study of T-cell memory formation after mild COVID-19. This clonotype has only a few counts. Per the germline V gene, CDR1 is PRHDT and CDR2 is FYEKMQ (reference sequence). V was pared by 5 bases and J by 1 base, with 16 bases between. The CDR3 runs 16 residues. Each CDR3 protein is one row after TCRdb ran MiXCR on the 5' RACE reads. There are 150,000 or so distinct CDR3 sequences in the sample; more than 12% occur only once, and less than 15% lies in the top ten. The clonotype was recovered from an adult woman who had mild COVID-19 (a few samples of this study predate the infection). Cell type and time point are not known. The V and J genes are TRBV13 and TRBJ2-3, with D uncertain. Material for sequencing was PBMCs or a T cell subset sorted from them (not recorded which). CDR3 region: CASSPATSVRTDTQYF. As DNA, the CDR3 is TGTGCCAGCAGCCCAGCGACTTCGGTCCGCACAGATACGCAGTATTTT.